Shown below are 6 T cell receptor beta chains from a single sample sequenced in a study of cytomegalovirus exposure and HLA in healthy donors. The PCR had 60 Vbeta and 13 Jbeta primers. Method: immunoSEQ multiplex PCR; TCRdb's copy keeps in-frame clones and lacks some. The sample yields fewer than 200,000 clones, about 80% seen once. Input material: PBMCs. The receptors originated from a man aged 25-45 years in good health and CMV-seronegative.

The V call is TRBV28, the J call TRBJ2-7, with TRBD2 as a possible D gene (7 bases). Germline CDR1 reads MDHEN; CDR2 reads SYDVKM. Trimming shortened V by 8 bases and J by 3 bases, and 23 bases separated the two germline ends. The CDR3 totals 16 residues. CDR3 nucleotide sequence: TGTGCCAGCTCCGCGGGGGCAGAGGGAGAATACTACGAGCAGTACTTC. Encoded protein: CASSAGAEGEYYEQYF.

This clone was recorded once. This chain connects TRBV27 to TRBJ1-6, with D perhaps TRBD1 (6 bases). CDR3 length: 16 amino acids. Trimming stripped 6 bases from V and 6 bases from J, with 18 bases between. Germline V gene data show CDR1 as MNHEY and CDR2 as SMNVEV (reference sequence). The chain's CDR3 is CASRSNRAPINSPLHF. CDR3 DNA sequence: TGTGCCAGCAGGAGCAACAGGGCCCCAATTAATTCACCCCTCCACTTT.

A word on this clone: At one boundary the junction diverges from the germline segment, which might be a read error. V and J are TRBV7-9 and TRBJ1-4; possible D gene TRBD1, 5 bases. CDR3 size: 14 residues. CDR1 is SEHNR and CDR2 is FQNEAQ in the germline V gene (reference sequence). This CDR3 is CSSSPGLSNEKLFF. The CDR3 nucleotides read TGTTCCAGCAGCCCGGGACTGAGTAATGAAAAACTGTTTTTT.

The DNA for the CDR3 is TGTGCCAGCAGCTTAAAGGGGGCTGAAAAACTGTTTTTT. Translated: CASSLKGAEKLFF. The chain is built from TRBV7-9 and TRBJ1-4, with 7 bases that match TRBD1. V was clipped by 2 bases and J by 7 bases; unmatched bases: 1. CDR3 length: 13 amino acids. CDR1 is SEHNR and CDR2 is FQNEAQ in the germline V gene (reference sequence).

This chain joins TRBV7-9 and TRBJ2-5; D may be TRBD1 (7 bases). Looked up from germline, CDR1 is SEHNR and CDR2 is FQNEAQ (reference sequence). The CDR3 has 15 amino acids. Trimming took 4 bases from V and 1 from J, leaving 13 bases between them. The CDR3 is CASSWRGTAQETQYF. CDR3 nucleotide sequence: TGTGCCAGCAGCTGGAGGGGGACAGCCCAAGAGACCCAGTACTTC.

The V gene is TRBV14, the J gene TRBJ1-6, with a tentative D call TRBD1 (6 bases). The germline V and J ends were trimmed by 4 bases and 8 bases, with 15 bases remaining between them. Germline V gives CDR1 SGHDN, CDR2 FVKESK. The CDR3 has 15 amino acids. The CDR3 DNA is TGTGCCAGCAGCCGGATCCAGGGGTTAGATTCACCCCTCCACTTT. This codes for CASSRIQGLDSPLHF.